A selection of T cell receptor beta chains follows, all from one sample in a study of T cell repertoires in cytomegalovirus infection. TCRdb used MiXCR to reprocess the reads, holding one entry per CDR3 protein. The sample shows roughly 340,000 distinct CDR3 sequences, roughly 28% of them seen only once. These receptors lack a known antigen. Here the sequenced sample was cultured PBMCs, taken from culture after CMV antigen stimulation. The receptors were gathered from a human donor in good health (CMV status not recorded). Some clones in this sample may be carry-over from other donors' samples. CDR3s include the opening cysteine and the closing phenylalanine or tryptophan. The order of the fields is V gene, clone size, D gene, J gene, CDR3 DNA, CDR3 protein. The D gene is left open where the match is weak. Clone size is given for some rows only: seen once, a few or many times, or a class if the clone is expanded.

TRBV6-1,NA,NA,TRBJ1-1,TGTGCCAGCAGTGGACAGAGCACTGAAGCTTTCTTT,CASSGQSTEAFF
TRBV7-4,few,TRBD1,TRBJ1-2,TGTGCCAGCAGCTTAGGGGACAGGGGGCGAGGCTACACCTTC,CASSLGDRGRGYTF
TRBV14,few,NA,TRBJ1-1,TGTGCCAGCAGCCAAGGGCCCATAGGAGCTTTCTTT,CASSQGPIGAFF
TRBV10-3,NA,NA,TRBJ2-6,TGTGCCATCAGACCCGGGATCTTAACCAACCCATCTGGGGCCAACGCCCTGACTTTC,CAIRPGILTNPSGANALTF
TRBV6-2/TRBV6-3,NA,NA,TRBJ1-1,TGTGCCAGCAGTTACTTTGCGTACACTGAAGCTTTCTTT,CASSYFAYTEAFF
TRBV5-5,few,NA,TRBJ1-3,TGTGCCAGCAGCTTGCTTCCGGGCACCTCTGGAAACACCATATATTTT,CASSLLPGTSGNTIYF
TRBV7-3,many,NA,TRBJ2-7,TGTGCCAGCAGCTTAACAGGTTACGGATCCTACGAGCAGTACTTC,CASSLTGYGSYEQYF
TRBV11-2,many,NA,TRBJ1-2,TGTGCCAGCAGCCCTGGGCCTACAGCGTTGAACTATGGCTACACCTTC,CASSPGPTALNYGYTF
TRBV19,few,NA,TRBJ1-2,TGTGCCAGTAGTATGGACCATGGCTACACCTTC,CASSMDHGYTF
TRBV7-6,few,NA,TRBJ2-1,TGTGCCAGCAGCCGGGACAAAAGGTGGGGCGAGCAGTTCTTC,CASSRDKRWGEQFF
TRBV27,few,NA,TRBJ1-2,TGTGCCAGCAGTTTATCGGGGGAAGGCTCTATGAGATACACCTTC,CASSLSGEGSMRYTF
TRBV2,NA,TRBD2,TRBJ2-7,TGTGCCAGCAGTGCATCGGGACTAGCGGATGGGACTTACGAGCAGTACTTC,CASSASGLADGTYEQYF
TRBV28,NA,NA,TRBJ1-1,TGTGCCAGCAGTTTGGGACATAGAAAAGCTTTCTTT,CASSLGHRKAFF
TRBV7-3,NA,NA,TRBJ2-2,TGTGCCAGCAGTTGGGGACTGAACACCGGGGAGCTGTTTTTT,CASSWGLNTGELFF
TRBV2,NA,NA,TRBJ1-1,TGTGCCAGCAGAAAAGACAAAGGGTTGAACACTGAAGCTTTCTTT,CASRKDKGLNTEAFF
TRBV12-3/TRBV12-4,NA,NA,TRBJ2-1,TGTGCCAGCAGTCCTGTCGGGGGGCGACACAATGAGCAGTTCTTC,CASSPVGGRHNEQFF
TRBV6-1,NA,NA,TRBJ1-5,TGTGCCAGCAGTGAAGAAGGTACTCAGCCCCAGCATTTT,CASSEEGTQPQHF
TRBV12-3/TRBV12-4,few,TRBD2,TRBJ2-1,TGTGCCAGCAGCCAGAGGACTAGCGGAGCTACTGAGTTCTTC,CASSQRTSGATEFF
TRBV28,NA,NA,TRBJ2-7,TGTGCCAGCAGTTATCGGACAGATTCCTACGAGCAGTACTTC,CASSYRTDSYEQYF
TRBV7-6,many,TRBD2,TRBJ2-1,TGTGCCAGCAGCTTGGGCGGGAGCGGTGTGAATGAGCAGTTCTTC,CASSLGGSGVNEQFF
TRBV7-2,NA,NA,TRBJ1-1,TGTGCCAGCAGCTTAGTTCCAGGGATAGGGGCTGAAGCTTTCTTT,CASSLVPGIGAEAFF
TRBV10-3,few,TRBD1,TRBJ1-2,TGTGCCATCAGTGAGTCCCCAGGACAGGGCTATGGCTACACCTTC,CAISESPGQGYGYTF
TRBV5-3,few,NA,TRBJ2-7,TGTGCCAGCAGCGGCGGGGACACCTACGAGCAGTACTTC,CASSGGDTYEQYF
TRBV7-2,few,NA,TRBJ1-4,TGTGCCAGCAGCTTCCGGCGACCAGGGGAAAAACTGTTTTTT,CASSFRRPGEKLFF
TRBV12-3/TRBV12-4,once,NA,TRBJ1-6,TGTGCCAGCAGTCAACAGGACTACTCCTATAATTCACCCCTCCACTTT,CASSQQDYSYNSPLHF
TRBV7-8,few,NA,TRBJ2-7,TGTGCCAGCAGCCTTATCGGGGAGAGGACCTACGAGCAGTACTTC,CASSLIGERTYEQYF
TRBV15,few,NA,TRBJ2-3,TGTGCCACCAGCAGAGATATATCAGATACGCAGTATTTT,CATSRDISDTQYF
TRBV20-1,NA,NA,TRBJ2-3,TGCAGTGCTATAGAGTCGGGGTCACCTAGCACAGATACGCAGTATTTT,CSAIESGSPSTDTQYF
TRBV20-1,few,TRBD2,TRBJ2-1,TGCAGTGCTCGTAGATACCCCCGGGAGGTCCTGTTAGGGCAGTTCTTC,CSARRYPREVLLGQFF
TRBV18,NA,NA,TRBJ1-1,TGTGCCAGCTCATTCTATCAGGGGAACGCTGAAGCTTTCTTT,CASSFYQGNAEAFF
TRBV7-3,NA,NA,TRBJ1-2,TGTGCCAGCAGCGCTTATACAGGGTTCTATGGCTACACCTTC,CASSAYTGFYGYTF
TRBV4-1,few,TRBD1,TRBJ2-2,TGCGCCAGCAGCCAGGATCCCCCGGGACAGGGCGGGTTCGGGGAGCTGTTTTTT,CASSQDPPGQGGFGELFF
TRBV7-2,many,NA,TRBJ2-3,TGTGCCAGCAGCCCCGGACGAGGCACAGATACGCAGTATTTT,CASSPGRGTDTQYF
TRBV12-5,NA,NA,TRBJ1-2,TGTGCTAGTGGTTTCTCGGGGGATGGCGGCTACACCTTC,CASGFSGDGGYTF
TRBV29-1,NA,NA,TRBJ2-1,TGCAGCGTTGAACCTGGTAACAACTACAATGAGCAGTTCTTC,CSVEPGNNYNEQFF
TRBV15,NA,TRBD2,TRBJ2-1,TGTGCCACCAGTCTCGATTCCGGGACTAGCGGGAGGAAAAGCTCCTACAATGAGCAGTTCTTC,CATSLDSGTSGRKSSYNEQFF
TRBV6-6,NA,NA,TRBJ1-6,TGTGCCAGCATAGAACAGGGCCCTTCACCCCTCCACTTT,CASIEQGPSPLHF
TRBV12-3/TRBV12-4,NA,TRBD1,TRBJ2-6,TGTGCCAGCAGTCCACCGGGACAGGGATTGTCTGGGGCCAACGTCCTGACTTTC,CASSPPGQGLSGANVLTF
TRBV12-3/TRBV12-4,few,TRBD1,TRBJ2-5,TGTGCCAGCAGTTTAAGATTTCGACAGGGGCTAGGAGAGACCCAGTACTTC,CASSLRFRQGLGETQYF
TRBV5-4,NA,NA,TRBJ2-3,TGTGCCAGCTCAGGTGGGGGAACATCTAGCACAGATACGCAGTATTTT,CASSGGGTSSTDTQYF
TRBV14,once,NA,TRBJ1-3,TGTGCCAGCAGCCCCCCGCGCGGAAACACCATATATTTT,CASSPPRGNTIYF
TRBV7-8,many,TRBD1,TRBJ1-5,TGTGCCAGCATACAGGGGAGTACGGGCAATCAGCCCCAGCATTTT,CASIQGSTGNQPQHF
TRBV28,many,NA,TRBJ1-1,TGTGCCAGCAGCCAAGCCGTGAGGATTGAAGCTTTCTTT,CASSQAVRIEAFF
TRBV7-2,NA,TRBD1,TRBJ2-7,TGTGCCAGCAGCTTAGACAGGGGTATGGGCGAGCAGTACTTC,CASSLDRGMGEQYF
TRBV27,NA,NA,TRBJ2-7,TGTGCCAGCAGTTTAGGAACGGGAGCCTACTACGAGCAGTACTTC,CASSLGTGAYYEQYF
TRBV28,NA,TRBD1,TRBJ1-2,TGTGCCAGCAGAGCGGGACAGGGCTCCTATGGCTACACCTTC,CASRAGQGSYGYTF
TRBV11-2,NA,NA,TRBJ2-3,TGTGCCAGCAGCCCCGATACGCAGTATTTT,CASSPDTQYF
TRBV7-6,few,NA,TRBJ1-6,TGTGCCAGCAGCTTAGAGGCAGACTCACCCCTCCACTTT,CASSLEADSPLHF